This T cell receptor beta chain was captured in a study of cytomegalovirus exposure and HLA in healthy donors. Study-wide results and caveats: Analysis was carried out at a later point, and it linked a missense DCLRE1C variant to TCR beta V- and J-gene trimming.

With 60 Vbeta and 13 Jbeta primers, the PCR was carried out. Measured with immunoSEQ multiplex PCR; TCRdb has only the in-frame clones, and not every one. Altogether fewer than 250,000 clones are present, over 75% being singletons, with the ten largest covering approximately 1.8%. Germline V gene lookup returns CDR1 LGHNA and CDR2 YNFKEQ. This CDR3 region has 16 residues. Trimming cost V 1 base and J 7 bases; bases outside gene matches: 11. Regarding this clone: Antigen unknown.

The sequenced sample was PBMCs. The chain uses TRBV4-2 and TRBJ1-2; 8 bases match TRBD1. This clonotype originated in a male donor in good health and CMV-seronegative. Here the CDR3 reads CASSQVSGQGIGGYTF. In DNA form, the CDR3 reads TGTGCCAGCAGCCAAGTCTCCGGACAGGGAATAGGTGGCTACACCTTC.